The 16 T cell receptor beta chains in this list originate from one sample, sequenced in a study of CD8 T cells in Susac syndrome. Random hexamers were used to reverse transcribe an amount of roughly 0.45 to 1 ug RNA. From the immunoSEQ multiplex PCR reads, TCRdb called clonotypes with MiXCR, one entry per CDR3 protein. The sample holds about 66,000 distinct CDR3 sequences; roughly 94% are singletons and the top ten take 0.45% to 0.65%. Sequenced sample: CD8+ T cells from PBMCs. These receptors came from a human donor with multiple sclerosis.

For the CDR3, the DNA is TGTGCCAGCAGCGTCGGAGGGAGTCCTAATGAAAAACTGTTTTTT. Residues: CASSVGGSPNEKLFF. The chain uses TRBV13 and TRBJ1-4; D not resolved. Trimming left V 5 bases short and J 3 bases short, with 13 bases between. CDR3 size: 15 residues. The germline V gene encodes CDR1 PRHDT and CDR2 FYEKMQ (reference sequence).

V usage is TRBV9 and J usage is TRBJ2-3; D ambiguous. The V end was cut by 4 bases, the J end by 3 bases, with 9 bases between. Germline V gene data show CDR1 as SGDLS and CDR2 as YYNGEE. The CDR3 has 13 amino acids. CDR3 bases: TGTGCCAGCAGCCGCTCGGCAACAGATACGCAGTATTTT. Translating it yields CASSRSATDTQYF.

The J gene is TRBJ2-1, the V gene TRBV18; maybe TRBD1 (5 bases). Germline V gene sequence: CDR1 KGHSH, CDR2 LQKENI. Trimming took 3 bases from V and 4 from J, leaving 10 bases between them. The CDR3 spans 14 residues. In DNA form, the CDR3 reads TGTGCCAGCTCACCCCCAGACAGTTACAATGAGCAGTTCTTC. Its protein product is CASSPPDSYNEQFF.

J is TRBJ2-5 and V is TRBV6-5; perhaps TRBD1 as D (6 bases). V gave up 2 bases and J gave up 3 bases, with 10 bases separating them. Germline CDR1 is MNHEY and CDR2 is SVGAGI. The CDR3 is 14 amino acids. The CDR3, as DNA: TGTGCCAGCAGTTACACAGGGTTTAAAGAGACCCAGTACTTC. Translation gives CASSYTGFKETQYF.

The CDR3 region is CASSFETGGNQPQHF. The DNA for the CDR3 is TGTGCCAGCAGTTTCGAGACAGGGGGCAATCAGCCCCAGCATTTT. This chain connects TRBV12-3 or TRBV12-4 to TRBJ1-5; 8 nucleotides line up with TRBD1. This CDR3 comprises 15 residues. V lost 3 bases and J lost 2; bases outside the gene matches: 3.

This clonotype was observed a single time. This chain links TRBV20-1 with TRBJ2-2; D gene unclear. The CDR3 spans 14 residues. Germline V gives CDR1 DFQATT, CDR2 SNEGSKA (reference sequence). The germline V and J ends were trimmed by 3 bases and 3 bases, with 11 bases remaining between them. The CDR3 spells CSASEFRDTGELFF. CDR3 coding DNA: TGCAGTGCTAGTGAGTTCCGTGACACCGGGGAGCTGTTTTTT.

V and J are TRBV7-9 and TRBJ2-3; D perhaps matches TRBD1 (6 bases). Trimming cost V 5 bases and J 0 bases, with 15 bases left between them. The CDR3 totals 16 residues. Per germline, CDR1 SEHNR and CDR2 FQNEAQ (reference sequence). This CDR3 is CASSRGGIKSTDTQYF. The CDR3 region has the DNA TGTGCCAGCAGCCGAGGGGGTATTAAAAGCACAGATACGCAGTATTTT.

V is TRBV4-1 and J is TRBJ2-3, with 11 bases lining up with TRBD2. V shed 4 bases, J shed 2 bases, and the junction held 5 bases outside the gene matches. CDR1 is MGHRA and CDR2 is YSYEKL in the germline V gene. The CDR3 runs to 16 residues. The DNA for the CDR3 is TGCGCCAGCAGCCTGACTAGCGGGGATGACACAGATACGCAGTATTTT. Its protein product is CASSLTSGDDTDTQYF.

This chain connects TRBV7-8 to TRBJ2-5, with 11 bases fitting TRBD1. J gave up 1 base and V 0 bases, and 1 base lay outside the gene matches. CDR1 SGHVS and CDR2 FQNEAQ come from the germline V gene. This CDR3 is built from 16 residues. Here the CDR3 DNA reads TGTGCCAGCAGCTTAGCGGGGACAGGGGGCCAAGAGACCCAGTACTTC. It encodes CASSLAGTGGQETQYF.

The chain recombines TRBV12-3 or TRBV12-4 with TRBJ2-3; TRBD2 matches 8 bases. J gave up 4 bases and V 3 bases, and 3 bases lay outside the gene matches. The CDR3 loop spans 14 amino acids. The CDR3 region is CASSFSGGADTQYF. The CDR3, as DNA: TGTGCCAGCAGTTTCTCCGGGGGGGCAGATACGCAGTATTTT.

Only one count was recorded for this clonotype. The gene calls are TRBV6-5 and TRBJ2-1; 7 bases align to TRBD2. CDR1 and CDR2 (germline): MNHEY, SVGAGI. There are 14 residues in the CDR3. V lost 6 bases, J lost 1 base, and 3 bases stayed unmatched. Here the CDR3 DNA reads TGTGCCAGCAGCTCTAGCGGTTCCTACAATGAGCAGTTCTTC. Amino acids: CASSSSGSYNEQFF.

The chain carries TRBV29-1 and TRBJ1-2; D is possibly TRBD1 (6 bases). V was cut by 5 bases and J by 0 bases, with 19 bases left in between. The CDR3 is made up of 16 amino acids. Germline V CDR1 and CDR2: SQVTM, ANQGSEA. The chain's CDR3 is CSVLTPPDSTNYGYTF. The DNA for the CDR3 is TGCAGCGTTCTCACCCCCCCGGACAGCACTAACTATGGCTACACCTTC.

Here the CDR3 DNA reads TGTGCCAGCAGCACCCCGGGCAATGAGCAGTTCTTC. Its protein product is CASSTPGNEQFF. V usage is TRBV12-3 or TRBV12-4 and J usage is TRBJ2-1; D gene uncertain. Between the trimmed V and J ends, which lost 6 bases and 6 bases, there was a span of 9 bases. The CDR3 consists of 12 residues.

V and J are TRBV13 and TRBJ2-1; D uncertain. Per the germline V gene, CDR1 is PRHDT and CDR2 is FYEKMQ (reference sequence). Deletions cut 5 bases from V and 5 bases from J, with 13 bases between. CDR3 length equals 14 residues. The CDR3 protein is CASSMPWADNEQFF. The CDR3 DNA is TGTGCCAGCAGCATGCCGTGGGCCGACAATGAGCAGTTCTTC.

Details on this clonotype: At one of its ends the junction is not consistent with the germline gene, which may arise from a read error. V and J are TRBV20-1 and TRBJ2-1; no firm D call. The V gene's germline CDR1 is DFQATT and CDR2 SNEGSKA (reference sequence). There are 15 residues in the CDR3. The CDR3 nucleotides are TGCAGTGCTAGAGTTCCTCCAAACTCCTACAATGAGCAGCTCTTC. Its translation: CSARVPPNSYNEQLF.

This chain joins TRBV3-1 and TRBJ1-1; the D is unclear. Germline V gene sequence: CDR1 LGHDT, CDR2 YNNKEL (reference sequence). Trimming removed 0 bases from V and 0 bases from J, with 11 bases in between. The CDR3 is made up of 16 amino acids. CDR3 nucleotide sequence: TGTGCCAGCAGCCAAGACGACCCAAGCATGAACACTGAAGCTTTCTTT. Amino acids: CASSQDDPSMNTEAFF.